The clone carrying this T cell receptor (beta chain) was counted only a few times. Its target is not known. Every isolated RNA sample was fully reverse transcribed, so sequencing captured expressed TCRB transcripts. Sequencing used immunoSEQ multiplex PCR; TCRdb keeps in-frame clones, though not all of them. Of over 300,000 clones listed, around 8.5% are singletons. The data are from a study of beta chain features in type 1 diabetes. Overall study findings and caveats: Shortening of TCRB CDR3s, moderate but significant, appeared in all four CD4+ subsets of Type 1 diabetes patients.

The sequencing input was central memory CD4+ T cells from blood. The sequence was collected from a man aged 25 to 40 with type 1 diabetes.

The CDR3 DNA reads TGCGCCAGCAGCCTCAAGGCCCAGCGGATGTACACTGAAGCTTTCTTT. Protein product: CASSLKAQRMYTEAFF. The chain employs TRBV4-3 and TRBJ1-1; no clear D. Trimming cost V 4 bases and J 3 bases, with 18 bases left between them. Germline V gene sequence: CDR1 LGHNA, CDR2 YSLEER. This CDR3 comprises 16 residues.